This TCR beta chain was obtained from a study of T cells after yellow fever vaccination. Study information: Libraries from low-cell-number fractions were prepared with the SMART-Seq v4 Ultra Low Input RNA kit.

Universal primer sites and UMIs were introduced during 5'RACE template-switching synthesis of TCR cDNA. TCRdb processed the 5' RACE reads anew with MiXCR; each CDR3 protein has one entry. The table lists approximately 340,000 distinct CDR3 sequences, about 8.7% of them singletons, with over 15% in the top ten. This clonotype has more than one count but fewer than ten. What it recognizes is unknown. Study observations and caveats: After the booster, around 95% of CD4 and approximately 87% of CD8 primary-response clones were re-detected. Weaker, the secondary response had a peak occurring faster, on day 5 versus 15.

Trimming left V 6 bases short and J 2 bases short, with 13 bases between. From germline, CDR1 is LGHNA and CDR2 YNFKEQ. CDR3 length: 14 amino acids. The starting material was PBMCs, obtained on the day of the first yellow fever vaccination. The chain combines TRBV4-2 with TRBJ1-1; D not certain. The sequence derives from a man younger than 35 who received the YFV17D yellow fever vaccine. The CDR3 protein is CASSIGMGNTEAFF. CDR3 bases: TGTGCCAGCAGTATAGGGATGGGAAACACTGAAGCTTTCTTT.